One and the same sample provided the 17 T cell receptor beta chains below, sequenced in a study of identical twins. TCRdb passed the 5' RACE reads through MiXCR, listing each CDR3 protein once. Here the sample spans 200,000 or so distinct CDR3 sequences, around 8% being singletons. This sample was shared with a second study, whose subject was yellow fever vaccine responses in identical twins.

Sequenced input: memory (CD45RO+) T cells sorted from blood. Source of these receptors: a woman between 18 and 29 years old in good health.

This clonotype has ten or more counts. J is TRBJ2-3 and V is TRBV28, with 12 bases lining up with TRBD1. This CDR3 comprises 18 residues. V was clipped by 1 base and J by 2 bases; unmatched bases: 7. The germline CDR1 and CDR2 sequences are MDHEN and SYDVKM. The CDR3 nucleotides read TGTGCCAGCAGTTTATCGGGGACAGGGGGCCGGACCACAGATACGCAGTATTTT. Encoded protein: CASSLSGTGGRTTDTQYF.

In this sample, this clonotype turned up many times. V usage is TRBV3-1 and J usage is TRBJ2-3; D ambiguous. V was pared by 2 bases and J by 4 bases, with 10 bases between. Germline-derived CDR1 and CDR2 are LGHDT and YNNKEL (reference sequence). The CDR3 is made up of 14 amino acids. The CDR3 reads CASSQPARSDTQYF. The CDR3 DNA reads as TGTGCCAGCAGCCAACCGGCCAGATCAGATACGCAGTATTTT.

The chain combines TRBV6-1 with TRBJ2-7; a possible D gene is TRBD1 (6 bases). Trimming took off 6 bases at V and 5 bases at J, with 23 bases between the two ends. The CDR3 sequence is 16 residues long. Germline loops: CDR1 MNHNS, CDR2 SASEGT. CDR3 sequence: CASSSKTAGAVDEQYF. The CDR3 nucleotides read TGTGCCAGCAGCTCTAAGACCGCAGGGGCGGTCGACGAGCAGTACTTC.

In its sample, this clonotype was seen a few times. This chain joins TRBV11-3 and TRBJ2-2; D is possibly TRBD1 or TRBD2 (6 bases each). Germline CDR1 SGHNT, CDR2 YENEEA. There are 13 residues in the CDR3. Trimming removed 4 bases at V and 6 bases at J, with 9 bases between. The CDR3 is CASSWGASGELFF. The CDR3, as DNA: TGTGCCAGCAGCTGGGGGGCGTCCGGGGAGCTGTTTTTT.

Many counts were recorded for this clonotype. The chain has TRBV4-2 and TRBJ2-3; 9 nucleotides align to TRBD1. Germline loops: CDR1 LGHNA, CDR2 YNFKEQ. V dropped 1 base and J dropped 6; count of bases not matched to a gene: 5. The CDR3 totals 15 residues. The CDR3 DNA sequence: TGTGCCAGCAGCCAAGGGACAGGGGATGCGGATACGCAGTATTTT. It is translated as CASSQGTGDADTQYF.

The CDR3 bases are TGTGCCAGCAGCCAAGATACACTAGCGGGAGGGACCGGGGAGCTGTTTTTT. This sequence encodes CASSQDTLAGGTGELFF. This chain links TRBV4-2 with TRBJ2-2; TRBD2 matches 13 bases. The CDR3 runs 17 residues. The ends lost 0 bases at V and 5 bases at J; junction bases unmatched: 3. Germline V gives CDR1 LGHNA, CDR2 YNFKEQ.

This clonotype appeared a few times. The chain combines TRBV15 with TRBJ2-1, with D maybe TRBD2 (5 bases). V gave up 0 bases and J gave up 12 bases, with 12 bases separating them. In germline, CDR1 is LNHNV, CDR2 YYDKDF (reference sequence). The CDR3 is made up of 13 amino acids. DNA of the CDR3: TGTGCCACCAGCAGAGATCGAGGCACTAGGCAGTTCTTC. This codes for CATSRDRGTRQFF.

This clonotype was found many times. This chain connects TRBV4-2 to TRBJ2-1; 7 bases match TRBD2. Germline CDR1 and CDR2: LGHNA and YNFKEQ. The CDR3 has 18 residues. V lost 3 bases, J lost 5 bases, and 16 bases stayed unmatched. The chain's CDR3 is CASSHLLPGGSTNNEQFF. CDR3 coding DNA: TGTGCCAGCAGCCACCTTCTCCCGGGGGGATCTACCAACAATGAGCAGTTCTTC.

This chain joins TRBV23-1 and TRBJ1-5; no clear D. TRBV23-1 is flagged as an ORF with uncertain function. Trimming removed 2 bases from V and 4 bases from J, with 21 bases in between. The CDR3 extends over 18 amino acids. The CDR3 DNA follows: TGCGCCAGCAGTCAACCATCAGAGACATTCAGGTTTAATCAGCCCCAGCATTTT. Residues: CASSQPSETFRFNQPQHF.

This clonotype was seen many times. This chain connects TRBV20-1 to TRBJ2-7; D gene unclear. Germline V lookup: CDR1 DFQATT, CDR2 SNEGSKA (reference sequence). Trimming shortened V by 5 bases and J by 2 bases, and 16 bases separated the two germline ends. The CDR3 has 14 amino acids. The CDR3 sequence: CSAGDPARTYEQYF. The CDR3 DNA follows: TGCAGTGCTGGGGATCCAGCGCGCACCTACGAGCAGTACTTC.

This clonotype showed up many times. The V gene is TRBV6-1, the J gene TRBJ1-1, with 8 bases aligning to TRBD1. The CDR3 runs 14 residues. V shed 6 bases and J 3 bases; nucleotides not matched to a gene: 6. The germline gives CDR1 MNHNS, CDR2 SASEGT. The CDR3 DNA is TGTGCCAGCAGGAGACAGGGGTGGGACACTGAAGCTTTCTTT. Translation gives CASRRQGWDTEAFF.

This clonotype was counted between two and nine times. The V and J genes are TRBV3-1 and TRBJ1-1; 8 positions agree with TRBD1. J gave up 12 bases and V 1 base, and 10 bases lay outside the gene matches. The CDR3 spans 14 residues. Germline CDR1 reads LGHDT; CDR2 reads YNNKEL (reference sequence). CDR3 DNA sequence: TGTGCCAGCAGCCAAGGACTACGGACAGGGAGGACTTTCTTT. Translating it yields CASSQGLRTGRTFF.

This clonotype was counted at least ten times. The V and J genes are TRBV12-3 or TRBV12-4 and TRBJ1-4; D not resolved. The CDR3 is made up of 12 amino acids. V lost 8 bases, J lost 8 bases, and 12 bases lay in between. CDR3: CASGSGREKLFF. For the CDR3, the DNA is TGTGCCAGCGGATCGGGAAGGGAAAAACTGTTTTTT.

The J gene is TRBJ2-1, the V gene TRBV13; 9 bases line up with TRBD2. In germline, CDR1 is PRHDT, CDR2 FYEKMQ (reference sequence). Trimming at V came to 0 bases and at J to 5 bases, leaving 5 bases not matched to a gene. The CDR3 runs to 16 residues. The CDR3 nucleotides read TGTGCCAGCAGCTTAGGCCTGAGACTAGCGGACAATGAGCAGTTCTTC. This translates into CASSLGLRLADNEQFF.

This clonotype occurred a few times. This chain joins TRBV7-2 and TRBJ2-7; 7 nucleotides match TRBD1. From germline, CDR1 is SGHTA and CDR2 FQGNSA. V was clipped by 1 base and J by 7 bases; unmatched bases: 4. This CDR3 is 13 amino acids long. The CDR3 loop reads CASSLGQGWEQYF. CDR3 nucleotides: TGTGCCAGCAGCTTAGGACAGGGATGGGAGCAGTACTTC.

This chain joins TRBV18 and TRBJ2-1; TRBD1 might be the D (6 bases). The V and J ends lost 5 bases and 0 bases respectively, with 23 bases between them. The CDR3 contains 19 residues. Looked up from germline, CDR1 is KGHSH and CDR2 is LQKENI. The DNA of the CDR3 is TGTGCCAGCTCAAATCGCAGGGGTGAACGGGGCACCTCCTACAATGAGCAGTTCTTC. Residues: CASSNRRGERGTSYNEQFF.

The chain carries TRBV15 and TRBJ2-5; maybe TRBD1 (6 bases). The germline V gene has CDR1 LNHNV and CDR2 YYDKDF (reference sequence). V was shortened by 5 bases and J by 4 bases, with 17 bases between the two germline ends. The CDR3 runs to 15 residues. The CDR3 protein is CATSQHKTGGETQYF. The CDR3 DNA reads TGTGCCACCAGCCAGCATAAGACAGGTGGAGAGACCCAGTACTTC.